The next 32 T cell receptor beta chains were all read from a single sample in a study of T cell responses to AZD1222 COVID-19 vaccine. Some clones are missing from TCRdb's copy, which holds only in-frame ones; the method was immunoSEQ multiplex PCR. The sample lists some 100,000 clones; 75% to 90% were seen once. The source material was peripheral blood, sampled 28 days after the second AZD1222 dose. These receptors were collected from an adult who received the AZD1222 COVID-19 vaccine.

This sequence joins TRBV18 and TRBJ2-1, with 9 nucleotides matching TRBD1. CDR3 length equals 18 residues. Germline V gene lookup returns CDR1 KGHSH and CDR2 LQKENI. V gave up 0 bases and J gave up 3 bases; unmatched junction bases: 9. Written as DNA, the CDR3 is TGTGCCAGCTCACCACCATTGGTTAGGGGACAGGGCTACAATGAGCAGTTCTTC. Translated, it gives CASSPPLVRGQGYNEQFF.

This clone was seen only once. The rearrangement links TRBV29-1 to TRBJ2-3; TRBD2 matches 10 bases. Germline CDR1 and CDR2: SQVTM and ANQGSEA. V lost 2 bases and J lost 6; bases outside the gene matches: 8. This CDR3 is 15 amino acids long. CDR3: CSVENRSGGLDTQYF. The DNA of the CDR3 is TGCAGCGTTGAAAACCGTAGCGGGGGGCTCGATACGCAGTATTTT.

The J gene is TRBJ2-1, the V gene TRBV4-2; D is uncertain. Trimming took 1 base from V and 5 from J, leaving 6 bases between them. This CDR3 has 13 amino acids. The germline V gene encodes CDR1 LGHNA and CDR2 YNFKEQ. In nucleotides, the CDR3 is TGTGCCAGCAGCCAAGCTAGGCACAATGAGCAGTTCTTC. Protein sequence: CASSQARHNEQFF.

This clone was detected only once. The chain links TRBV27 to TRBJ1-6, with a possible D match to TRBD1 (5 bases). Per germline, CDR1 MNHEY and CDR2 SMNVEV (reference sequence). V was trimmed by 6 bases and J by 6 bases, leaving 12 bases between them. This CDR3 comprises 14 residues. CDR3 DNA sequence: TGTGCCAGCAGACCGGGACTGGGTAATTCACCCCTCCACTTT. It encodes CASRPGLGNSPLHF.

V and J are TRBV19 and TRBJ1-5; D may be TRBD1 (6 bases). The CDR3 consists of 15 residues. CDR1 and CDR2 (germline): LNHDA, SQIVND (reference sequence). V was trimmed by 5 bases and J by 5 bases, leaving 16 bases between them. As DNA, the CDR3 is TGTGCCAGTAGTCGAACAGGGCACGGCGATCAGCCCCAGCATTTT. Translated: CASSRTGHGDQPQHF.

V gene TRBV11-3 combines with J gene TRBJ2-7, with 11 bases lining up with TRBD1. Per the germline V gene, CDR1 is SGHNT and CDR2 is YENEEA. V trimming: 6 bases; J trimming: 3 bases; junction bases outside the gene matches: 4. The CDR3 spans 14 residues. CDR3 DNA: TGTGCCAGCAGTTCCGGGACAGGGGGCTACGAGCAGTACTTC. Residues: CASSSGTGGYEQYF.

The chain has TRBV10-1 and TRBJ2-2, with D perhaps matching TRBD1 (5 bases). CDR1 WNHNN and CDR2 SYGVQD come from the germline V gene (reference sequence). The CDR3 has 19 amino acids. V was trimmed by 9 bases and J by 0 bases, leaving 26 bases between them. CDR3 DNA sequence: TGCGCCAGTAAGATATCTTTTCAGGATCCGACAGCGAACACCGGGGAGCTGTTTTTT. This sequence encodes CASKISFQDPTANTGELFF.

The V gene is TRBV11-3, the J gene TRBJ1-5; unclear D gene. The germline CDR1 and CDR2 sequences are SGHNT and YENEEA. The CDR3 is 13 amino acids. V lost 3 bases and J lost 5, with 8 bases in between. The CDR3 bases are TGTGCCAGCAGCTTCAACCCGGATCAGCCCCAGCATTTT. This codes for CASSFNPDQPQHF.

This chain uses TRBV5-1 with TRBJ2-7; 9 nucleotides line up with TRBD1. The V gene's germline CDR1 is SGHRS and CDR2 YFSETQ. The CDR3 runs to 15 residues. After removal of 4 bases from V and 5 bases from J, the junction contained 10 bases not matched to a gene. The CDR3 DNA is TGCGCCAGCAGCATACTTCCGGGACAGGGTAACGAGCAGTACTTC. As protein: CASSILPGQGNEQYF.

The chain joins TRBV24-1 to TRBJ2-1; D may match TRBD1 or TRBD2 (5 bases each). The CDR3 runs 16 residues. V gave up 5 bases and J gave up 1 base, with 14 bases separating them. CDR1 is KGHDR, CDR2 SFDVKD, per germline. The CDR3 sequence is CATSGSQEVSYNEQFF. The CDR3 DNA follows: TGTGCCACCAGTGGTTCACAGGAGGTTTCCTACAATGAGCAGTTCTTC.

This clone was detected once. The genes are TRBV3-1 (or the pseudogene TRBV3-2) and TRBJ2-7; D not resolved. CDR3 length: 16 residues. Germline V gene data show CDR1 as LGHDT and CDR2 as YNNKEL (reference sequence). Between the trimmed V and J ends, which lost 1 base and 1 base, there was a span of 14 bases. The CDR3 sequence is CASSQVRVLGSYEQYF. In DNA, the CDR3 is TGTGCCAGCAGCCAAGTTAGGGTTCTAGGATCCTACGAGCAGTACTTC.

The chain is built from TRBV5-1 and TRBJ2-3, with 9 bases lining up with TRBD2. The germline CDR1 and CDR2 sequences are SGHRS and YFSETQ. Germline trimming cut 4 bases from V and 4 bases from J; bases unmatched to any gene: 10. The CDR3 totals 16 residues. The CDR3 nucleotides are TGCGCCAGCAGCCCTCTGGCGGGGGGGCAGGCAGATACGCAGTATTTT. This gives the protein CASSPLAGGQADTQYF.

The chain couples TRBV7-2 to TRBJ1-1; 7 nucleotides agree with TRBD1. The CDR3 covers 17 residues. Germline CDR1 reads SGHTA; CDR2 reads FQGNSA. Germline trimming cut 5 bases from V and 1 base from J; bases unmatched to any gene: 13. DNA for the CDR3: TGTGCCAGCAGCCCGGGGGGGTGGACAGGACGGAACACTGAAGCTTTCTTT. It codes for CASSPGGWTGRNTEAFF. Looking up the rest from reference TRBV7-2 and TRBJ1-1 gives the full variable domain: GAGVSQSPSNKVTEKGKDVELRCDPISGHTALYWYRQSLGQGLEFLIYFQGNSAPDKSGLPSDRFSAERTGGSVSTLTIQRTQQEDSAVYLCASSPGGWTGRNTEAFFGQGTRLTVV.

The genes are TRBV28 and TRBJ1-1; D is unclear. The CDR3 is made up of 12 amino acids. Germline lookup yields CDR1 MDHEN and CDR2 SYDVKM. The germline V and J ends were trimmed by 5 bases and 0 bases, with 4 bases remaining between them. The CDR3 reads CASSTVNTEAFF. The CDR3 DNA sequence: TGTGCCAGCAGTACGGTGAACACTGAAGCTTTCTTT.

The CDR3 reads CASSGGDSYNEQFF. The CDR3 nucleotides read TGCGCCAGCAGCGGGGGGGACAGTTACAATGAGCAGTTCTTC. This rearrangement joins TRBV5-1 to TRBJ2-1, with D possibly being TRBD1 or TRBD2 (7 bases each). Per germline, CDR1 SGHRS and CDR2 YFSETQ. The CDR3 has 14 residues. The V end was cut by 4 bases, the J end by 4 bases, with 12 bases between.

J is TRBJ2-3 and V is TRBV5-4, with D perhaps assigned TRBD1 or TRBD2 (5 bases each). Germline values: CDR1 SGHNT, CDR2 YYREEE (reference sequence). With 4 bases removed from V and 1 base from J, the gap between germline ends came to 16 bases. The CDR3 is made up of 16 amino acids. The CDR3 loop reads CASSVGPHVGTDTQYF. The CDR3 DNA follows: TGTGCCAGCAGCGTGGGACCCCACGTGGGCACAGATACGCAGTATTTT.

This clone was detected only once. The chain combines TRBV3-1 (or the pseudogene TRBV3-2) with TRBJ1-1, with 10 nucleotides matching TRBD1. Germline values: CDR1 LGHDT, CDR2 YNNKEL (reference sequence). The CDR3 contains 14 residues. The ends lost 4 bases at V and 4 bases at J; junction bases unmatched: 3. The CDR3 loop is CASSRQGAATEAFF. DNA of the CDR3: TGTGCCAGCAGCCGACAGGGGGCGGCCACTGAAGCTTTCTTT.

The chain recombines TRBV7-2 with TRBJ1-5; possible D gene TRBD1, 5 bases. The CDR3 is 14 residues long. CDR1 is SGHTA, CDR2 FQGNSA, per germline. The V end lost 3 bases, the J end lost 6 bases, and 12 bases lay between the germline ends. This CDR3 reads CASSLTTVGQPQHF. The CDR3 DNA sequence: TGTGCCAGCAGCTTGACGACAGTAGGTCAGCCCCAGCATTTT.

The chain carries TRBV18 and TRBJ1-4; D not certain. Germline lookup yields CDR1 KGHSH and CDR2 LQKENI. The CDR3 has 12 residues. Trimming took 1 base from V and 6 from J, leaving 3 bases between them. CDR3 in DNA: TGTGCCAGCTCACCACAAGATGAAAAACTGTTTTTT. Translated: CASSPQDEKLFF.

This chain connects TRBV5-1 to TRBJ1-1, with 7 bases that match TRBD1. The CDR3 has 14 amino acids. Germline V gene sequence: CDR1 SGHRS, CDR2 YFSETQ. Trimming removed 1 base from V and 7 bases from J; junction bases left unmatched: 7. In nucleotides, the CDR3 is TGCGCCAGCAGCTTGTCCACAGGGGCAGTTGAAGCTTTCTTT. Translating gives CASSLSTGAVEAFF.

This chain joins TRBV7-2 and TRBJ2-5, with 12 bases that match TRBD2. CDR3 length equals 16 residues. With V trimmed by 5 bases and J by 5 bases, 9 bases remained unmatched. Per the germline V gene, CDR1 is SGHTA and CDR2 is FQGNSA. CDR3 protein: CASSPRLAGVDETQYF. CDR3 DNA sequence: TGTGCCAGCAGCCCACGACTAGCGGGGGTGGATGAGACCCAGTACTTC.

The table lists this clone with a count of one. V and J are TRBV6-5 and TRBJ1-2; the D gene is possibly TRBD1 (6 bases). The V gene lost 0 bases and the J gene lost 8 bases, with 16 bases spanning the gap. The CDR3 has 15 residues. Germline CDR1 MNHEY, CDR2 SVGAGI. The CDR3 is CASSYSVGRGGGYTF. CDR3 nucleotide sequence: TGTGCCAGCAGTTACTCGGTTGGCAGGGGTGGAGGCTACACCTTC.

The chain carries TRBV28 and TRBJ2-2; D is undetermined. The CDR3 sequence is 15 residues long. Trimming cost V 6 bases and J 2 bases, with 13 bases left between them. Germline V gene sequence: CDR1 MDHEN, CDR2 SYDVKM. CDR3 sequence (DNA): TGTGCCAGCAGACGAGAGACGCAAAACACCGGGGAGCTGTTTTTT. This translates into CASRRETQNTGELFF.

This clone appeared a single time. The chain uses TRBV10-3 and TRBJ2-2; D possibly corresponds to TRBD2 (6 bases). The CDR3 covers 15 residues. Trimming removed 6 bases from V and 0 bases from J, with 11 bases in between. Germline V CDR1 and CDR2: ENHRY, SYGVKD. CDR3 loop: CAIRNGRANTGELFF. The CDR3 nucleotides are TGTGCCATCAGGAACGGGAGAGCGAACACCGGGGAGCTGTTTTTT.

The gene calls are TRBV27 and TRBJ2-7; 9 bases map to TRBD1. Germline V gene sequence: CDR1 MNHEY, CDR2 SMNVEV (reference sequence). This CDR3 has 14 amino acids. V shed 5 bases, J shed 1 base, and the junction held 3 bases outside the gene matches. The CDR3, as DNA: TGTGCCAGCAGTCATGGACAGGGGTCCTACGAGCAGTACTTC. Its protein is CASSHGQGSYEQYF.

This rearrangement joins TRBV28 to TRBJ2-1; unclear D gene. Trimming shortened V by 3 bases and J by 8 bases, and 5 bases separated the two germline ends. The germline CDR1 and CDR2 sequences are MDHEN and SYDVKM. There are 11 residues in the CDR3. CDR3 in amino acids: CASSFDYEQFF. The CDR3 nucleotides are TGTGCCAGCAGTTTTGATTATGAGCAGTTCTTC. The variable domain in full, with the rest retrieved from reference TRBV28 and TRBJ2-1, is DVKVTQSSRYLVKRTGEKVFLECVQDMDHENMFWYRQDPGLGLRLIYFSYDVKMKEKGDIPEGYSVSREKKERFSLILESASTNQTSMYLCASSFDYEQFFGPGTRLTVL.

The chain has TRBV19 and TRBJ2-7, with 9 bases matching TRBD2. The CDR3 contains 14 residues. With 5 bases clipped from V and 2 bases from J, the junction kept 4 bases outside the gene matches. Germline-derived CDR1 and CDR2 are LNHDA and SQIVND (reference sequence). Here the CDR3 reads CASSAASGAYEQYF. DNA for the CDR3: TGTGCCAGTAGTGCCGCTAGCGGGGCCTACGAGCAGTACTTC.

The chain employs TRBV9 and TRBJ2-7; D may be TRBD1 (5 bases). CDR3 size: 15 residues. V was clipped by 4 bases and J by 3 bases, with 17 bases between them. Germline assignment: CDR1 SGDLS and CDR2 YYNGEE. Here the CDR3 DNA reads TGTGCCAGCAGCACCAGGGAACGTTCTTTCTACGAGCAGTACTTC. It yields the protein CASSTRERSFYEQYF.

This CDR3 reads CASSQDPGQGSTDTQYF. The CDR3 nucleotides read TGCGCCAGCAGCCAAGATCCCGGCCAGGGTAGCACAGATACGCAGTATTTT. The chain uses TRBV4-3 and TRBJ2-3; D might be TRBD1 (5 bases). Germline loops: CDR1 LGHNA, CDR2 YSLEER. V was cut by 0 bases and J by 0 bases, with 13 bases left in between. This CDR3 region has 17 residues.

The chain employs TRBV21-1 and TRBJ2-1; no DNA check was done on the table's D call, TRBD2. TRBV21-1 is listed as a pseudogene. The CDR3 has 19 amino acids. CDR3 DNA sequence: TGTGCCAGCACCTCCGTGGCAGCGGGAGGGGCCAGGCGGTGCAATGAGCAGTTCTTC. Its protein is CASTSVAAGGARRCNEQFF.

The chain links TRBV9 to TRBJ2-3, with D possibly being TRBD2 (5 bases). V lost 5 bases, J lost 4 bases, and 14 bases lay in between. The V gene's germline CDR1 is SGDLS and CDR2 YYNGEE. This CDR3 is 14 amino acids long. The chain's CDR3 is CASSLEGGADTQYF. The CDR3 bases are TGTGCCAGCAGTCTAGAGGGTGGCGCAGATACGCAGTATTTT.

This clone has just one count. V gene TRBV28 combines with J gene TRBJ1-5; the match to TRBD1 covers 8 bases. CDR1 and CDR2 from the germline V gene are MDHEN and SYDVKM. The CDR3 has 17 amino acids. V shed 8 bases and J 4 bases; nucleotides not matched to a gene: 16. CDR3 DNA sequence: TGTGCCAGCTTGAATTTAGTGGGGCAGGGGGCGAATCAGCCCCAGCATTTT. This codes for CASLNLVGQGANQPQHF.